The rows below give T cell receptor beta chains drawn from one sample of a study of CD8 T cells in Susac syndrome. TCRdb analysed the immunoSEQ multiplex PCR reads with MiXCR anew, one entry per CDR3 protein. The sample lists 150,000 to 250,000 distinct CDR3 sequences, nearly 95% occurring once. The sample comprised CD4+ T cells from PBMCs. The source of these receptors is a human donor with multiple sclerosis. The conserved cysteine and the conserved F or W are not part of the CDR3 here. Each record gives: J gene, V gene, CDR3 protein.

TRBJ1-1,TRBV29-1,SAGTGGAGNTEAF
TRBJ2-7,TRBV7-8,ASSFRDRDYEQY
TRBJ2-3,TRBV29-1,SVNPTSGSTDTQY
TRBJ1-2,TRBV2,ASSGQPLNYGYT
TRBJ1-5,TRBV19,ASQTGTPKDQPQH
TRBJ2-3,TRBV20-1,SASRNTQY
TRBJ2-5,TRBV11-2,ASSPSSVAETQY
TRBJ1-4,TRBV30,AWSPVDRGNEKLF
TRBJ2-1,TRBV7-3,ASSFSRDNNEQF
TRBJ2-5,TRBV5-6,ASSSLTVPQETQY
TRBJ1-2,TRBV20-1,SASSVGVGYT
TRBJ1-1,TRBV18,ASSAPGGTGTEAF
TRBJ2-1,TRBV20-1,SASTPDTYNEQF
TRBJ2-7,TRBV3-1,ASSQGLAGTEQY
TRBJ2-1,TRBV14,ASSQIDRLAEGQF
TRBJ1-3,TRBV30,AWSLGHTSSGNTIY
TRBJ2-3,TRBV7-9,ASSTYRGRGTDTQY
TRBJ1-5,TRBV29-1,SVGYMEGDQPQH
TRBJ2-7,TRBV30,AWTGAGSYEQY
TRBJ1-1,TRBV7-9,ASSFDQVGSTEAF
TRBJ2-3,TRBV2,ASRRDPPGRGTDTQY
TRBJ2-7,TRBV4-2,ASSPSGGAFGGYEQY
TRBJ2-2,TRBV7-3,ASSLEEGWNTGELF
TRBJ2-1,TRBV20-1,SASGLTISYNEQF
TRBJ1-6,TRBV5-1,ASSLGWPSYNSPLH
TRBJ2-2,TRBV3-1,ASSHHRAGELF
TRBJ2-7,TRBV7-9,ASSLRAEQY